The 2 T cell receptor beta chains listed next were all sequenced from one sample in a study of cytomegalovirus exposure and HLA in healthy donors. PCR used 60 Vbeta primers and 13 Jbeta primers. Sequencing was performed with immunoSEQ multiplex PCR; in TCRdb, only in-frame clones are kept and a portion is missing. Among about 160,000 clones listed, 70% to 80% were seen once. Specimen: PBMCs. These TCRs come from a human donor in good health.

This clone showed up just once. V is TRBV6-5 and J is TRBJ2-2; TRBD2 is a possible D gene (6 bases). The germline V gene has CDR1 MNHEY and CDR2 SVGAGI. Trimming took 5 bases from V and 2 from J, leaving 9 bases between them. CDR3 size: 14 residues. The CDR3 region is CASSPGTNTGELFF. The CDR3, as DNA: TGTGCCAGCAGTCCGGGGACTAACACCGGGGAGCTGTTTTTT.

The chain couples TRBV5-6 to TRBJ2-3; the D gene is possibly TRBD2 (5 bases). V shed 5 bases and J shed 2 bases, with 12 bases lying between them. The CDR3 is 14 residues long. The germline CDR1 and CDR2 sequences are SGHDT and YYEEEE. The CDR3 sequence: CASSRLTNTDTQYF. DNA for the CDR3: TGTGCCAGCAGTCGTCTGACTAACACAGATACGCAGTATTTT.